The 3 T cell receptor beta chains in this list originate from one sample, sequenced in a study of blood T cell repertoires in COVID-19. Assay used: immunoSEQ multiplex PCR; TCRdb lists only in-frame clones, some missing. Counted here are 150,000 to 200,000 clones, approximately 88% occurring once; the ten biggest clones make up 5.2%. The sample comprised PBMCs or T cells enriched from blood (not recorded which). The receptor set was obtained from a man in his 70s who had been exposed to COVID-19.

The V gene is TRBV7-2, the J gene TRBJ2-1; 8 positions match TRBD2. CDR1 SGHTA and CDR2 FQGNSA come from the germline V gene. V dropped 5 bases and J dropped 7; count of bases not matched to a gene: 10. The CDR3 has 15 amino acids. The CDR3 loop is CASSAYGTSRNEQFF. CDR3 nucleotides: TGTGCCAGCAGCGCATACGGGACTAGTAGGAATGAGCAGTTCTTC.

Note on this clone: It may be a read error: a sequence one base away is much more abundant. In the same sample, other DNA sequences code for this CDR3. V is TRBV7-2 and J is TRBJ1-5, with TRBD1 as a possible D gene (6 bases). The CDR3 sequence is 14 residues long. Per germline, CDR1 SGHTA and CDR2 FQGNSA. The ends were cut back, 1 base at V and 2 bases at J, with 6 bases in the middle. The CDR3 is CASSLGQGNQPQHF. The CDR3 nucleotides read TGTGCCAGCAGCTTAGGACAGGGCAATCAGCCCCAGCATTTT.

The chain carries TRBV3-1 (or the pseudogene TRBV3-2) and TRBJ2-7, with D tentatively TRBD1 (5 bases). Germline loops: CDR1 LGHDT, CDR2 YNNKEL (reference sequence). Trimming shortened V by 5 bases and J by 3 bases, and 20 bases separated the two germline ends. This CDR3 region has 16 residues. CDR3 coding DNA: TGTGCCAGCAGCTGGAACCAGGGATCCGGCTACTACGAGCAGTACTTC. Protein product: CASSWNQGSGYYEQYF.